The 15 T cell receptor beta chains below were found in one sample sequenced in a study of cytomegalovirus exposure and HLA in healthy donors. The PCR was carried out with 60 Vbeta primers and 13 Jbeta primers. Clones were sequenced by immunoSEQ multiplex PCR, and TCRdb holds only the in-frame ones, with some missing. The sample holds around 150,000 clones; approximately 80% are singletons and the top ten take around 1.3%. The sequenced material came from PBMCs. These receptors originate from a woman in her thirties or forties in good health and CMV-seronegative.

This chain joins TRBV2 and TRBJ1-1; D not certain. The V gene lost 2 bases and the J gene lost 4 bases, with 11 bases spanning the gap. Per germline, CDR1 SNHLY and CDR2 FYNNEI. The CDR3 is 14 residues long. CDR3: CASSETEGVTEAFF. The CDR3, as DNA: TGTGCCAGCAGTGAAACTGAGGGAGTCACTGAAGCTTTCTTT.

The chain has TRBV27 and TRBJ2-5, with a weak D call TRBD1 (6 bases). The CDR3 loop spans 12 amino acids. Per germline, CDR1 MNHEY and CDR2 SMNVEV (reference sequence). V lost 8 bases and J lost 2, with 9 bases in between. CDR3 nucleotide sequence: TGTGCCAGCCGGGACATACAAGAGACCCAGTACTTC. This encodes CASRDIQETQYF.

The chain has TRBV4-1 and TRBJ1-2; 8 bases map to TRBD1. The CDR3 covers 13 residues. Looked up from germline, CDR1 is MGHRA and CDR2 is YSYEKL. V lost 1 base, J lost 5 bases, and 0 bases stayed unmatched. The chain's CDR3 is CASSQGTGYGYTF. CDR3 sequence (DNA): TGCGCCAGCAGCCAAGGGACAGGGTATGGCTACACCTTC.

On this clone itself: Mismatch with germline at one junction end may stem from a read error. V gene TRBV23-1 combines with J gene TRBJ2-7; 8 positions agree with TRBD1. TRBV23-1 is designated an ORF whose function remains uncertain. The CDR3 is made up of 12 amino acids. For the CDR3, the DNA is TGCGCCAGCAGTCAATCCGAGGGACAGGAGTGCTTC. This gives the protein CASSQSEGQECF.

The chain links TRBV6-5 to TRBJ1-5; 8 nucleotides agree with TRBD1. Looked up from germline, CDR1 is MNHEY and CDR2 is SVGAGI. The CDR3 extends over 14 amino acids. V was clipped by 4 bases and J by 2 bases; unmatched bases: 1. The CDR3 nucleotides read TGTGCCAGCAGTTCGACAGGGGGCAATCAGCCCCAGCATTTT. It codes for CASSSTGGNQPQHF.

This clone was picked up a small number of times. V gene TRBV4-2 combines with J gene TRBJ2-3; 12 nucleotides align to TRBD2. Trimming took 3 bases from V and 6 from J; bases not matched to a gene: 10. The CDR3 totals 17 residues. Germline CDR1 is LGHNA and CDR2 is YNFKEQ. Here the CDR3 reads CASSQESSGGASDTQYF. The DNA for the CDR3 is TGTGCCAGCAGCCAGGAGTCTAGCGGGGGGGCATCGGATACGCAGTATTTT.

The chain uses TRBV5-1 and TRBJ1-4; 8 bases are shared with TRBD1. This CDR3 region has 16 residues. Germline CDR1 reads SGHRS; CDR2 reads YFSETQ. Germline trimming cut 7 bases from V and 7 bases from J; bases unmatched to any gene: 15. The CDR3 sequence: CASATISGQGGEKLFF. CDR3 DNA sequence: TGCGCCAGCGCTACAATTAGCGGACAGGGCGGTGAAAAACTGTTTTTT.

The chain combines TRBV18 with TRBJ1-6; D possibly corresponds to TRBD1 (5 bases). Germline V lookup: CDR1 KGHSH, CDR2 LQKENI. The CDR3 has 15 amino acids. V dropped 2 bases and J dropped 8 bases, with 13 bases sitting between them. CDR3 sequence: CASSPGTQGDSPLHF. CDR3 sequence (DNA): TGTGCCAGCTCACCAGGGACTCAAGGGGATTCACCCCTCCACTTT.

This clone appeared once. The rearrangement links TRBV5-1 to TRBJ1-4; 11 nucleotides align to TRBD1. The germline V gene has CDR1 SGHRS and CDR2 YFSETQ. The CDR3 runs to 17 residues. V trimming: 4 bases; J trimming: 5 bases; junction bases outside the gene matches: 10. This chain's CDR3 is CASSRSGTGGQNEKLFF. CDR3 nucleotides: TGCGCCAGCAGCAGATCCGGGACAGGGGGACAAAATGAAAAACTGTTTTTT.

This chain links TRBV7-9 with TRBJ2-2; D perhaps matches TRBD2 (7 bases). The length of the CDR3 is 18 residues. V lost 7 bases, J lost 0 bases, and 21 bases lay in between. The germline V gene encodes CDR1 SEHNR and CDR2 FQNEAQ (reference sequence). In nucleotides, the CDR3 is TGTGCCAGCACCCCTTTCCTTCGGGGGGCCGCGAACACCGGGGAGCTGTTTTTT. Amino acids: CASTPFLRGAANTGELFF.

As regards this clone: A junction end diverges from the germline sequence, so it may reflect a read error. This sequence joins TRBV2 and TRBJ1-5; TRBD1 is a possible D gene (6 bases). The length of the CDR3 is 13 residues. CDR1 SNHLY and CDR2 FYNNEI come from the germline V gene. The CDR3 here is CASRPTGMGRESF. For the CDR3, the DNA is TGTGCCAGCAGGCCAACAGGGATGGGAAGAGAAAGTTTT. The full variable domain, in which reference TRBV2 and TRBJ1-5 provide the parts outside the CDR3, is EPEVTQTPSHQVTQMGQEVILRCVPISNHLYFYWYRQILGQKVEFLVSFYNNEISEKSEIFDDQFSVERPDGSNFTLKIRSTKLEDSAMYFCASRPTGMGRESFGDGTRLSIL.

The chain links TRBV9 to TRBJ1-2; 7 bases agree with TRBD1. Trimming cost V 0 bases and J 2 bases; bases outside gene matches: 10. Germline CDR1 and CDR2: SGDLS and YYNGEE. The CDR3 sequence is 17 residues long. The CDR3 DNA is TGTGCCAGCAGCGTAGGCGGGACTCAACAGGGGAACTATGGCTACACCTTC. This encodes CASSVGGTQQGNYGYTF.

The chain recombines TRBV9 with TRBJ2-7; 9 nucleotides line up with TRBD2. The ends lost 4 bases at V and 0 bases at J; junction bases unmatched: 8. This CDR3 is 16 amino acids long. Germline V CDR1 and CDR2: SGDLS, YYNGEE. The CDR3 loop is CASSHEPTSGSYEQYF. DNA for the CDR3: TGTGCCAGCAGCCATGAACCGACTAGCGGCTCCTACGAGCAGTACTTC.

The gene calls are TRBV6-5 and TRBJ2-7; TRBD1 matches at 9 bases. After removal of 6 bases from V and 2 bases from J, the junction contained 5 bases not matched to a gene. The CDR3 loop spans 14 amino acids. Germline V gene lookup returns CDR1 MNHEY and CDR2 SVGAGI. The chain's CDR3 is CASSLRDRAYEQYF. The DNA of the CDR3 is TGTGCCAGCAGCCTCCGGGACAGGGCCTACGAGCAGTACTTC.

The rearrangement uses TRBV28 and TRBJ1-2, with 9 nucleotides matching TRBD1. Germline V lookup: CDR1 MDHEN, CDR2 SYDVKM. This CDR3 has 17 residues. V lost 4 bases to trimming and J lost 1 base; unmatched junction nucleotides: 10. The CDR3, as DNA: TGTGCCAGCAGTTCGTCCGGGACAGGGATTTATAACTATGGCTACACCTTC. As protein: CASSSSGTGIYNYGYTF.